What follows are 25 T cell receptor beta chains derived from one specimen sequenced in a study of T cells in Graves' hyperthyroidism and ophthalmopathy. TCR beta CDR3 sequences were amplified from RNA transcripts. In the first-round RT-PCR of the TCR CDR3, the HTBI primer set was used. TCRdb called the multiplex PCR reads again in MiXCR, with one record for every CDR3 protein. The data contain approximately 400,000 distinct CDR3 sequences, approximately 15% of them seen just once; the ten biggest clones take up over 25%. The sample consisted of blood. Receptor source: a woman under 40 with Graves' hyperthyroidism.

CDR3 residues: CASSQRNSWTGRDGYTF. The DNA of the CDR3 is TGTGCCAGCAGCCAAAGGAACAGCTGGACAGGGAGGGATGGCTACACCTTC. V usage is TRBV9 and J usage is TRBJ1-2, with 8 nucleotides matching TRBD1. Germline trimming cut 4 bases from V and 6 bases from J; bases unmatched to any gene: 17. The germline gives CDR1 SGDLS, CDR2 YYNGEE. The CDR3 covers 17 residues.

The chain carries TRBV14 and TRBJ2-7; 7 positions match TRBD2. The V gene end was trimmed by 6 bases and the J gene end by 3 bases; junction bases not matched to a gene: 5. This CDR3 contains 13 residues. The V gene's germline CDR1 is SGHDN and CDR2 FVKESK. The CDR3 region has the DNA TGTGCCAGCAGAGGGAGGGGTGTCTACGAGCAGTACTTC. This gives the protein CASRGRGVYEQYF. Together with reference TRBV14 and TRBJ2-7, the CDR3 gives the full variable domain: EAGVTQFPSHSVIEKGQTVTLRCDPISGHDNLYWYRRVMGKEIKFLLHFVKESKQDESGMPNNRFLAERTGGTYSTLKVQPAELEDSGVYFCASRGRGVYEQYFGPGTRLTVT.

The sample holds many counts of this clonotype. This chain uses TRBV7-2 with TRBJ2-7; the D is unclear. This CDR3 region has 14 residues. CDR1 SGHTA and CDR2 FQGNSA come from the germline V gene. Deletions cut 2 bases from V and 2 bases from J, with 10 bases between. CDR3 DNA: TGTGCCAGCAGCTTATTTGGTCAGACCTACGAGCAGTACTTC. It yields the protein CASSLFGQTYEQYF.

This clonotype was counted many times. The rearrangement joins TRBV3-1 to TRBJ1-1; 7 bases are shared with TRBD1. The germline V gene has CDR1 LGHDT and CDR2 YNNKEL (reference sequence). V gave up 5 bases and J gave up 6 bases; unmatched junction bases: 6. The CDR3 consists of 13 residues. CDR3 DNA: TGTGCCAGCAGCTTCGGACAGGTTTCTGAAGCTTTCTTT. Its translation is CASSFGQVSEAFF.

This clonotype has a count of ten or more. This chain connects TRBV6-2 or TRBV6-3 to TRBJ1-1, with a possible D match to TRBD1 (6 bases). Deletions cut 10 bases from V and 1 base from J, with 13 bases between. The CDR3 loop spans 13 amino acids. Germline CDR1 reads MNHEY; CDR2 reads SVGEGT. The CDR3 nucleotides read TGTGCCACCTCCGGGACAAAGAACACTGAAGCTTTCTTT. Its protein is CATSGTKNTEAFF.

This clonotype was detected once. This chain uses TRBV7-6 with TRBJ2-3, with D unclear. The CDR3 has 14 amino acids. Deletions cut 3 bases from V and 0 bases from J, with 7 bases between. Germline lookup yields CDR1 SGHVS and CDR2 FNYEAQ. The CDR3 nucleotides read TGTGCCAGCAGCTTTTACACGAGCACAGATACGCAGTATTTT. Protein product: CASSFYTSTDTQYF.

The table lists this clonotype with many counts. The V gene is TRBV10-3, the J gene TRBJ2-5; 10 bases map to TRBD1. Unmatched junction bases numbered 10, after V lost 11 bases and J lost 4 bases. The CDR3 extends over 14 amino acids. CDR1 is ENHRY and CDR2 is SYGVKD in the germline V gene. CDR3: CAAAFDRGPETQYF. For the CDR3, the DNA is TGTGCCGCTGCTTTCGACAGGGGGCCAGAGACCCAGTACTTC.

This clonotype was recorded many times. The chain employs TRBV30 and TRBJ2-2; 8 positions match TRBD2. Germline CDR1 GTSNPN, CDR2 SVGIG (reference sequence). This CDR3 is built from 16 residues. V gave up 6 bases and J gave up 3 bases; unmatched junction bases: 12. The CDR3 is CACPHERERDTGELFF. CDR3 nucleotide sequence: TGTGCCTGTCCCCATGAGCGGGAGAGGGACACCGGGGAGCTGTTTTTT.

This clonotype was found many times. The chain uses TRBV27 and TRBJ2-2; D not certain. V lost 2 bases and J 6 bases, leaving 7 bases between the germline ends. This CDR3 is 13 amino acids long. Germline V gene data show CDR1 as MNHEY and CDR2 as SMNVEV (reference sequence). The CDR3 sequence: CASSLPPPGELFF. The CDR3 bases are TGTGCCAGCAGTTTACCACCCCCCGGGGAGCTGTTTTTT.

The V gene is TRBV20-1, the J gene TRBJ1-5, with unresolved D. V was trimmed by 3 bases and J by 4 bases, leaving 16 bases between them. This CDR3 spans 15 amino acids. Germline-derived CDR1 and CDR2 are DFQATT and SNEGSKA (reference sequence). The CDR3 bases are TGCAGTGCTAGTGTACAGAATTCACGGAATCAGCCCCAGCATTTT. Its translation: CSASVQNSRNQPQHF.

In this sample, this clonotype turned up many times. This sequence joins TRBV19 and TRBJ2-7; D might be TRBD1 (5 bases). V was pared by 5 bases and J by 0 bases, with 14 bases between. Germline V CDR1 and CDR2: LNHDA, SQIVND (reference sequence). The CDR3 length is 15 residues. The CDR3 DNA reads as TGTGCCAGTAGTCCCACAGGCGACAGCTCCTACGAGCAGTACTTC. Amino acids: CASSPTGDSSYEQYF.

This clonotype turned up a few times. It may be a read error: a sequence one base away is much more abundant. This rearrangement joins TRBV28 to TRBJ1-1, with D perhaps TRBD1 (5 bases). Deletions cut 6 bases from V and 6 bases from J, with 17 bases between. The CDR3 contains 14 residues. CDR1 MDHEN and CDR2 SYDVKM come from the germline V gene. CDR3 bases: TGTGCCAGCAGCCTCGCGGGGCTCACTGCTGAAGCTTTCTTT. Translation gives CASSLAGLTAEAFF.

This clonotype was seen at least ten times. The chain joins TRBV3-1 to TRBJ1-3; D is perhaps TRBD1 (5 bases). Per germline, CDR1 LGHDT and CDR2 YNNKEL (reference sequence). V gave up 5 bases and J gave up 3 bases, with 11 bases separating them. The CDR3 contains 14 residues. In nucleotides, the CDR3 is TGTGCCAGCAGCTCTGAGGGGCTTGGAAACACCATATATTTT. Translation gives CASSSEGLGNTIYF. The entire variable domain, with the rest obtained from reference TRBV3-1 and TRBJ1-3, is as follows: DTAVSQTPKYLVTQMGNDKSIKCEQNLGHDTMYWYKQDSKKFLKIMFSYNNKELIINETVPNRFSPKSPDKAHLNLHINSLELGDSAVYFCASSSEGLGNTIYFGEGSWLTVV.

This clonotype showed up many times. J is TRBJ1-2 and V is TRBV28; D may be TRBD1 (6 bases). This CDR3 region has 14 residues. Germline values: CDR1 MDHEN, CDR2 SYDVKM. The germline V and J ends were trimmed by 6 bases and 7 bases, with 18 bases remaining between them. CDR3: CASRPGRGHGGYTF. The CDR3 bases are TGTGCCAGCAGACCAGGCCGGGGACACGGTGGCTACACCTTC.

V usage is TRBV5-4 and J usage is TRBJ1-5; possible D gene TRBD1, 5 bases. CDR1 and CDR2 from the germline V gene are SGHNT and YYREEE (reference sequence). V lost 2 bases and J 6 bases, leaving 12 bases between the germline ends. The CDR3 sequence is 14 residues long. The CDR3: CASSFGGEGQPQHF. CDR3 sequence (DNA): TGTGCCAGCAGCTTCGGGGGTGAGGGTCAGCCCCAGCATTTT.

This clonotype has more than one count but fewer than ten. DNA of the CDR3: TGTGCCTCCAGCGGGGGTAAAGGAGGAAACACCATATATTTT. It encodes CASSGGKGGNTIYF. This chain links TRBV3-1 with TRBJ1-3; D may be TRBD1 (5 bases). CDR3 length: 14 amino acids. Germline V gene lookup returns CDR1 LGHDT and CDR2 YNNKEL (reference sequence). The germline V and J ends were trimmed by 11 bases and 4 bases, with 18 bases remaining between them.

There are a few counts of this clonotype. Just one base apart from a much larger clone, this may be a read error. The chain is built from TRBV28 and TRBJ2-1; TRBD1 agrees at 9 bases. The CDR3 runs 19 residues. Germline trimming cut 5 bases from V and 5 bases from J; bases unmatched to any gene: 19. Germline CDR1 and CDR2: MDHEN and SYDVKM. CDR3 sequence reads: CASSATGTGKGSNHNEQFF. The CDR3 DNA is TGTGCCAGCAGTGCCACGGGGACAGGGAAGGGGTCGAACCACAATGAGCAGTTCTTC.

There are a few counts of this clonotype. The chain uses TRBV4-1 and TRBJ1-5; D perhaps matches TRBD1 (6 bases). CDR1 is MGHRA, CDR2 YSYEKL, per germline. Deletions cut 3 bases from V and 7 bases from J, with 16 bases between. This CDR3 is built from 15 residues. The CDR3 DNA sequence: TGCGCCAGCAGCCAGGGTATACAGGGTTACCAGCCCCAGCATTTT. Protein product: CASSQGIQGYQPQHF.

This clonotype has a count of ten or more. The chain has TRBV6-1 and TRBJ1-1; 8 nucleotides align to TRBD1. J lost 4 bases, V lost 5 bases, and 15 bases had no gene match. Germline CDR1 is MNHNS and CDR2 is SASEGT. CDR3 size: 17 residues. The CDR3: CASSLGPGGWAGTEAFF. The CDR3 region has the DNA TGTGCCAGCAGTTTGGGCCCAGGGGGCTGGGCCGGCACTGAAGCTTTCTTT.

The chain is built from TRBV5-8 and TRBJ1-2; D may be TRBD1 (5 bases). V was shortened by 0 bases and J by 6 bases, with 9 bases between the two germline ends. Looked up from germline, CDR1 is SGHTS and CDR2 is YDEGEE. The CDR3 sequence is 13 residues long. The CDR3 loop is CASSLEGVHGYTF. DNA of the CDR3: TGTGCCAGCAGCTTGGAAGGGGTCCATGGCTACACCTTC. The full variable domain, completed using reference TRBV5-8 and TRBJ1-2, is EAGVTQSPTHLIKTRGQQATLRCSPISGHTSVYWYQQALGLGLQFLLWYDEGEERNRGNFPPRFSGRQFPNYSSELNVNALELEDSALYLCASSLEGVHGYTFGSGTRLTVV.

This clonotype was counted between two and nine times. The chain uses TRBV6-1 and TRBJ1-5, with 9 bases matching TRBD1. The V gene end was trimmed by 6 bases and the J gene end by 8 bases; junction bases not matched to a gene: 14. This CDR3 has 16 residues. The germline V gene has CDR1 MNHNS and CDR2 SASEGT. CDR3 sequence (DNA): TGTGCCAGCAGCCCACCCCGGGACAGGGCCGGCAAGCCCCAGCATTTT. Protein sequence: CASSPPRDRAGKPQHF.

In its sample, this clonotype was seen many times. The chain uses TRBV3-1 and TRBJ2-7; no firm D call. CDR1 LGHDT and CDR2 YNNKEL come from the germline V gene (reference sequence). This CDR3 comprises 13 residues. Trimming removed 7 bases at V and 2 bases at J, with 12 bases between. DNA of the CDR3: TGTGCCAGCAAGCCACACGGAACCTACGAGCAGTACTTC. Encoded protein: CASKPHGTYEQYF.

This clonotype was counted many times. The V and J genes are TRBV6-2 or TRBV6-3 and TRBJ2-7; TRBD1 aligns across 10 bases. The CDR3 loop spans 15 amino acids. V shed 2 bases and J 5 bases; nucleotides not matched to a gene: 6. Germline assignment: CDR1 MNHEY and CDR2 SVGEGT. CDR3 sequence reads: CASSYEGQGTHEQYF. In DNA form, the CDR3 reads TGTGCCAGCAGTTACGAGGGACAGGGGACCCACGAGCAGTACTTC.

This clonotype was counted between two and nine times. The chain carries TRBV5-8 and TRBJ2-1; the D gene is possibly TRBD2 (6 bases). The V gene lost 3 bases and the J gene lost 5 bases, with 12 bases spanning the gap. Germline assignment: CDR1 SGHTS and CDR2 YDEGEE. The length of the CDR3 is 14 residues. CDR3 DNA sequence: TGTGCCAGCAGCTCTTACGGCGGGAACAATGAGCAGTTCTTC. Amino acid sequence: CASSSYGGNNEQFF.

The V call is TRBV18, the J call TRBJ2-3; D assignment may be TRBD1 or TRBD2 (6 bases each). Germline V gene lookup returns CDR1 KGHSH and CDR2 LQKENI. V was clipped by 0 bases and J by 10 bases, with 14 bases between them. The CDR3 is 14 residues long. CDR3 amino acids: CASSPPGSGGAQYF. The CDR3 DNA reads TGTGCCAGCTCACCACCTGGGTCCGGGGGCGCGCAGTATTTT.